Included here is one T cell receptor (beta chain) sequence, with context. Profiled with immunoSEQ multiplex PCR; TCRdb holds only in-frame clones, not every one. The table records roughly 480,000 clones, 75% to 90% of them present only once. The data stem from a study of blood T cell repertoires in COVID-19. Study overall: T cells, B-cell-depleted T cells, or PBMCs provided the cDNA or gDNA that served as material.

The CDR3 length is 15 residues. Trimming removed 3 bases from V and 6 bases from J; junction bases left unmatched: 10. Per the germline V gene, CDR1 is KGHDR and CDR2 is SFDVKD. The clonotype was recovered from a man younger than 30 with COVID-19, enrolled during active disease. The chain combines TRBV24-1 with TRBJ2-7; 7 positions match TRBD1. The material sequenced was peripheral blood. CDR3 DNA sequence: TGTGCCACCAGTGATCCTACGACAGGGTCCCTCGAGCAGTACTTC. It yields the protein CATSDPTTGSLEQYF.